A selection of T cell receptor beta chains follows, all from one sample in a study of control samples from healthy donors and cancer patients. Generated by immunoSEQ multiplex PCR, the TCRdb table keeps only in-frame clones and is missing some. The sample holds under 200,000 clones, approximately 90% seen once. Sequenced material: blood. These receptor sequences come from a woman aged 30 to 39 in good health. Both conserved end residues are part of each CDR3. D genes are given only for firm matches. Clone size is not always given. Where it is, it says once, few, many or a class for expanded clones.

len,abundance,v_gene,d_gene,j_gene,CDR3nt,CDR3aa
17,-,TRBV5-4,-,TRBJ2-6,TGTGCCAGCAGCTTGGGACTCGCTCGGGGAGGGGCCAACGTCCTGACTTTC,CASSLGLARGGANVLTF
16,-,TRBV7-6,TRBD2,TRBJ2-1,TGTGCCAGCAGCCCAACGACTAGCGGGGCCCTGGGTGAGCAGTTCTTC,CASSPTTSGALGEQFF
15,-,TRBV4-1,-,TRBJ1-3,TGCGCCAGCAGCCCGACAGGTCTCTCTGGAAACACCATATATTTT,CASSPTGLSGNTIYF
13,-,TRBV5-1,-,TRBJ2-1,TGCGCCACCCCGGAAGATGGCGGGACAGTCGCGTTCTTC,CATPEDGGTVAFF
11,-,TRBV10-3,-,TRBJ2-5,TGTGCCATCAAACAGGAAGAGACCCAGTACTTC,CAIKQEETQYF
12,few,TRBV28,-,TRBJ1-6,TGTGCCAGCCATTCGACAGCGGGCTCCCTCCACTTT,CASHSTAGSLHF
15,-,TRBV12-5,TRBD1,TRBJ1-5,TGTGCTAGTGGTTCCTCGACAGGGGTGGCTCAGCCCCAGCATTTT,CASGSSTGVAQPQHF
17,-,TRBV27,-,TRBJ2-1,TGTGCCAGCAGTTCAATCTTTCCAGGGGGGGGGCACAATGAGCAGTTCTTC,CASSSIFPGGGHNEQFF
14,-,TRBV18,-,TRBJ2-1,TGTGCCAGCTCACCATTTCCAGGAAAAGGTGAGCAGTTCTTC,CASSPFPGKGEQFF
16,-,TRBV27,TRBD1,TRBJ1-6,TGTGCCAGCAGTTACAGGGGACCCAACTATAATTCACCCCTCCACTTT,CASSYRGPNYNSPLHF